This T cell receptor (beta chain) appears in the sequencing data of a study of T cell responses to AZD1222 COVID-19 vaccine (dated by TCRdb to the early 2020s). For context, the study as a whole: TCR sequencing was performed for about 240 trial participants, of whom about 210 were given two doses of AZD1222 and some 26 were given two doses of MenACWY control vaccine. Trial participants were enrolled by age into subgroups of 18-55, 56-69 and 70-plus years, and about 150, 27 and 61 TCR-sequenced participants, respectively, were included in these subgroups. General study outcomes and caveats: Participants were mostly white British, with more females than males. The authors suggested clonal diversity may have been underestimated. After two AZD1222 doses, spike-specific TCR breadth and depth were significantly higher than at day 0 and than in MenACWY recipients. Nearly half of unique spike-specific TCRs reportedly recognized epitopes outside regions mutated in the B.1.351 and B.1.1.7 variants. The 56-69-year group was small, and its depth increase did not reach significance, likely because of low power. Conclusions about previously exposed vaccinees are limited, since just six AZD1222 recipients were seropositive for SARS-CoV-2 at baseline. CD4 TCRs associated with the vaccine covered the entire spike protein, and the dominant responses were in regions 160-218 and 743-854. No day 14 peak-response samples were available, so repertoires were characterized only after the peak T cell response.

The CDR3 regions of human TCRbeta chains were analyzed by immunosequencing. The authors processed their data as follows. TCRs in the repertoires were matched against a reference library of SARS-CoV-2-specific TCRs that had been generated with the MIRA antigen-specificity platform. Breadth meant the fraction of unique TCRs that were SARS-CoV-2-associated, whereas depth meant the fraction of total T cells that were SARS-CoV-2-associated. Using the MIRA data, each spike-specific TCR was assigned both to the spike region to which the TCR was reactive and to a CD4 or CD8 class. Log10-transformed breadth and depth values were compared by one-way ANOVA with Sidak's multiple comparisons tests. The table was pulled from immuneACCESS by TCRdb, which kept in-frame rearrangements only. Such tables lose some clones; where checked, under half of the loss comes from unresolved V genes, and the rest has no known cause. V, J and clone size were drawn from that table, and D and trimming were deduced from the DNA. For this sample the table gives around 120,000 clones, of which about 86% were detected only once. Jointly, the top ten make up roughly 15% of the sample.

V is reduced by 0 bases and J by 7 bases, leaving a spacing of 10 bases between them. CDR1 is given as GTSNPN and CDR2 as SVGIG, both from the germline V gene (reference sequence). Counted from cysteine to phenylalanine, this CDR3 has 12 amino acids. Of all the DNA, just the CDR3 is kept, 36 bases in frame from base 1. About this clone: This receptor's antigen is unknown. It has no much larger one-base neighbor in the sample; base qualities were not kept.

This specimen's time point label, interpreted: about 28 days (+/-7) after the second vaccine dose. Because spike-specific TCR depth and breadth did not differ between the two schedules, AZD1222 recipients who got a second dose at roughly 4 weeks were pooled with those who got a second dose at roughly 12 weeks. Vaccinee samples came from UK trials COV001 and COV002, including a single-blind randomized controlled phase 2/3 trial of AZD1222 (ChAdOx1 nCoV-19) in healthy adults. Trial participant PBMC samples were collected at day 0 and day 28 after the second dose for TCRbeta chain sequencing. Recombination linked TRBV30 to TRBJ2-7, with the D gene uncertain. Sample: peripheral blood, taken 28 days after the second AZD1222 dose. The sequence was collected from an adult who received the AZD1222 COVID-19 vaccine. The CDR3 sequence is CAWSVYPVEQYF. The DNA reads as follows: TGTGCCTGGAGTGTCTACCCAGTAGAGCAGTACTTC.